The next 30 T cell receptor beta chains were all read from a single sample in a study of early T cells in non-severe SARS-CoV-2 infection. TCRdb itself ran the 5' RACE reads through MiXCR, one entry per CDR3 protein. The sample lists approximately 120,000 distinct CDR3 sequences; about 16% were seen once. Sequencing was done on a sample of whole blood. The receptors were gathered from an adult who was a healthcare worker with PCR-confirmed SARS-CoV-2 infection or an uninfected control (not recorded which).

This chain joins TRBV12-3 or TRBV12-4 and TRBJ2-7, with 7 bases that match TRBD1. There are 13 residues in the CDR3. V gave up 4 bases and J gave up 6 bases; unmatched junction bases: 6. CDR3: CASSSLTGSEQYF. The CDR3 region has the DNA TGTGCCAGCAGTTCGCTGACAGGGTCCGAGCAGTACTTC.

This clonotype was observed a handful of times. The gene calls are TRBV14 and TRBJ2-1; 8 bases map to TRBD2. V lost 2 bases, J lost 0 bases, and 9 bases stayed unmatched. The CDR3 runs 18 residues. CDR1 and CDR2 (germline): SGHDN, FVKESK. As DNA, the CDR3 is TGTGCCAGCAGCCAAAGCGGGGGCTCTTTGAGCTCCTACAATGAGCAGTTCTTC. It yields the protein CASSQSGGSLSSYNEQFF.

This clonotype was detected many times. The gene calls are TRBV30 and TRBJ1-5, with D uncertain. The CDR3 loop spans 14 amino acids. Germline values: CDR1 GTSNPN, CDR2 SVGIG (reference sequence). V shed 3 bases and J shed 5 bases, with 14 bases lying between them. Written as DNA, the CDR3 is TGTGCCTGGAGCGTGGCCCCGTCGCATCAGCCCCAGCATTTT. Its protein is CAWSVAPSHQPQHF.

This clonotype was counted between two and nine times. V is TRBV28 and J is TRBJ2-5, with D possibly TRBD2 on 5 matching bases. The V and J ends lost 3 bases and 5 bases respectively, with 10 bases between them. This CDR3 region has 13 residues. Germline-derived CDR1 and CDR2 are MDHEN and SYDVKM. The CDR3 DNA is TGTGCCAGCAGTTTTGCTAGCCTGGAGACCCAGTACTTC. Residues: CASSFASLETQYF.

The chain has TRBV7-9 and TRBJ1-1; no clear D. The CDR3 has 11 residues. Per the germline V gene, CDR1 is SEHNR and CDR2 is FQNEAQ (reference sequence). The V end lost 8 bases, the J end lost 8 bases, and 12 bases lay between the germline ends. This chain's CDR3 is CASQGQAEAFF. Written as DNA, the CDR3 is TGTGCCAGCCAAGGGCAGGCCGAAGCTTTCTTT. The variable domain in full, completed from reference TRBV7-9 and TRBJ1-1, reads DTGVSQNPRHKITKRGQNVTFRCDPISEHNRLYWYRQTLGQGPEFLTYFQNEAQLEKSRLLSDRFSAERPKGSFSTLEIQRTEQGDSAMYLCASQGQAEAFFGQGTRLTVV.

This clonotype occurred many times. V is TRBV5-4 and J is TRBJ1-2; TRBD1 matches 7 bases. Trimming cost V 4 bases and J 2 bases; bases outside gene matches: 2. Germline-derived CDR1 and CDR2 are SGHNT and YYREEE (reference sequence). CDR3 length equals 13 residues. The CDR3 loop reads CASSVGQNYGYTF. In DNA form, the CDR3 reads TGTGCCAGCAGCGTGGGACAGAACTATGGCTACACCTTC.

Notes on this clonotype: This may stem from a read error, because a much larger clone lies one nucleotide away. The V call is TRBV11-2, the J call TRBJ2-4; no clear D gene. The CDR3 covers 15 residues. Germline V gives CDR1 SGHAT, CDR2 FQNNGV. V was pared by 1 base and J by 0 bases, with 7 bases between. The CDR3 loop reads CASSLAVQAKNIQYF. The CDR3 nucleotides are TGTGCCAGCAGCTTAGCAGTTCAAGCCAAAAACATTCAGTACTTC.

The chain recombines TRBV6-4 with TRBJ2-1, with 10 bases identical to TRBD2. Losses at the gene ends were 4 bases for V and 2 bases for J; bases not matched to a gene: 5. There are 16 residues in the CDR3. Germline assignment: CDR1 MRHNA and CDR2 SNTAGT. The CDR3 here is CASSAIAGGAYNEQFF. CDR3 coding DNA: TGTGCCAGCAGTGCCATAGCGGGGGGCGCCTACAATGAGCAGTTCTTC.

In this sample, this clonotype turned up a few times. The chain joins TRBV9 to TRBJ2-7, with D unclear. Germline loops: CDR1 SGDLS, CDR2 YYNGEE. Trimming cost V 1 base and J 2 bases, with 16 bases left between them. The CDR3 consists of 16 residues. This CDR3 is CASSVTVRPQTYEQYF. The CDR3 nucleotides read TGTGCCAGCAGCGTAACCGTCCGGCCGCAAACCTACGAGCAGTACTTC.

This clonotype showed up just a few times. The V call is TRBV12-3 or TRBV12-4, the J call TRBJ1-6; maybe TRBD1 (5 bases). V gave up 5 bases and J gave up 8 bases, with 10 bases separating them. The length of the CDR3 is 13 residues. This chain's CDR3 is CASSPGPYSPLHF. As DNA, the CDR3 is TGTGCCAGCAGTCCGGGACCGTATTCACCCCTCCACTTT.

The chain carries TRBV10-3 and TRBJ1-1; a weak D match, TRBD1 (5 bases). This CDR3 spans 18 amino acids. CDR1 and CDR2 from the germline V gene are ENHRY and SYGVKD. The germline V and J ends were trimmed by 3 bases and 1 base, with 21 bases remaining between them. Here the CDR3 DNA reads TGTGCCATCAGTGATTCCGGGACTTACCTTGGGGGGAACACTGAAGCTTTCTTT. Translation gives CAISDSGTYLGGNTEAFF.

This clonotype was seen at least ten times. This rearrangement joins TRBV29-1 to TRBJ2-2; D unclear. The germline gives CDR1 SQVTM, CDR2 ANQGSEA. The CDR3 totals 10 residues. The V gene lost 5 bases and the J gene lost 5 bases, with 3 bases spanning the gap. The CDR3: CSVLTGELFF. CDR3 coding DNA: TGCAGCGTTTTAACCGGGGAGCTGTTTTTT.

The rearrangement joins TRBV4-1 to TRBJ2-1; 11 bases map to TRBD2. Looked up from germline, CDR1 is MGHRA and CDR2 is YSYEKL. V trimming: 0 bases; J trimming: 0 bases; junction bases outside the gene matches: 7. This CDR3 contains 19 residues. CDR3 DNA: TGCGCCAGCAGCCAAGAGTGGCTAGCGGGGGGTTTCTCCTACAATGAGCAGTTCTTC. Protein product: CASSQEWLAGGFSYNEQFF.

This clonotype has more than one count but fewer than ten. The CDR3 loop reads CASGVTGTAAYGYTF. In DNA, the CDR3 is TGCGCCAGCGGCGTAACTGGGACAGCCGCCTATGGCTACACCTTC. The chain combines TRBV5-1 with TRBJ1-2, with 7 bases identical to TRBD1. Germline values: CDR1 SGHRS, CDR2 YFSETQ. The CDR3 has 15 amino acids. V gave up 7 bases and J gave up 4 bases; unmatched junction bases: 13. Looking up the rest from reference TRBV5-1 and TRBJ1-2 gives the full variable domain: KAGVTQTPRYLIKTRGQQVTLSCSPISGHRSVSWYQQTPGQGLQFLFEYFSETQRNKGNFPGRFSGRQFSNSRSEMNVSTLELGDSALYLCASGVTGTAAYGYTFGSGTRLTVV.

This clonotype was seen more than once but under ten times. This chain connects TRBV7-9 to TRBJ2-5; TRBD1 is a possible D gene (6 bases). The CDR3 totals 14 residues. V was trimmed by 5 bases and J by 5 bases, leaving 15 bases between them. CDR1 and CDR2 (germline): SEHNR, FQNEAQ (reference sequence). The CDR3 spells CASSRKTGGETQYF. The DNA for the CDR3 is TGTGCCAGCAGCCGTAAGACAGGCGGCGAGACCCAGTACTTC.

This clonotype occurred a few times. The chain joins TRBV5-4 to TRBJ1-2, with D unclear. This CDR3 is 15 amino acids long. CDR1 and CDR2 from the germline V gene are SGHNT and YYREEE (reference sequence). The V end was cut by 0 bases, the J end by 4 bases, with 13 bases between. CDR3 coding DNA: TGTGCCAGCAGCTTGGGGGGAGTTCGGGTCTATGGCTACACCTTC. Protein product: CASSLGGVRVYGYTF. The variable domain in full, completed from reference TRBV5-4 and TRBJ1-2, reads ETGVTQSPTHLIKTRGQQVTLRCSSQSGHNTVSWYQQALGQGPQFIFQYYREEENGRGNFPPRFSGLQFPNYSSELNVNALELDDSALYLCASSLGGVRVYGYTFGSGTRLTVV.

The chain recombines TRBV3-1 with TRBJ1-5; 9 bases match TRBD1. In germline, CDR1 is LGHDT, CDR2 YNNKEL (reference sequence). Losses at the gene ends were 4 bases for V and 7 bases for J; bases not matched to a gene: 5. The CDR3 is 14 amino acids. CDR3 residues: CASSPTTGGQPQHF. CDR3 sequence (DNA): TGTGCCAGCAGCCCGACGACAGGGGGACAGCCCCAGCATTTT.

About this clonotype itself: The junction does not match germline at one end; this may be a read error. The rearrangement uses TRBV7-2 and TRBJ1-4; D is possibly TRBD1 (5 bases). Germline V gene lookup returns CDR1 SGHTA and CDR2 FQGNSA. The CDR3 has 14 amino acids. The CDR3 DNA reads as TGTGCCAACAGCTTAGGGGTGGGTCGGGAAAAACTGTTTTTT. As protein: CANSLGVGREKLFF.

V and J are TRBV29-1 and TRBJ2-4; D unresolved. CDR3 length: 13 amino acids. V was clipped by 4 bases and J by 3 bases, with 10 bases between them. Per germline, CDR1 SQVTM and CDR2 ANQGSEA. The CDR3, as DNA: TGCAGCGTTGGTGGGGTAGGCAAAAACATTCAGTACTTC. Its translation: CSVGGVGKNIQYF.

This clonotype was observed many times. This chain links TRBV30 with TRBJ2-1; D may be TRBD1 (7 bases). The V end was cut by 0 bases, the J end by 9 bases, with 21 bases between. Germline loops: CDR1 GTSNPN, CDR2 SVGIG (reference sequence). This CDR3 comprises 16 residues. CDR3 sequence reads: CAWSVRDRDLRTEQFF. The CDR3 DNA reads as TGTGCCTGGAGTGTACGTGACAGGGACTTAAGGACTGAGCAGTTCTTC.

The CDR3 protein is CASPRGQGDYGYTF. The CDR3, as DNA: TGTGCCAGCCCTCGCGGACAGGGAGACTATGGCTACACCTTC. The chain is built from TRBV6-1 and TRBJ1-2, with 8 bases that match TRBD1. The CDR3 loop spans 14 amino acids. Per the germline V gene, CDR1 is MNHNS and CDR2 is SASEGT. J was trimmed by 3 bases and V by 8 bases; bases with no gene match: 8.

The chain has TRBV24-1 and TRBJ2-1; D might be TRBD1 (5 bases). V lost 2 bases to trimming and J lost 7 bases, with 14 bases between them. Germline CDR1 and CDR2: KGHDR and SFDVKD. This CDR3 comprises 15 residues. CDR3 sequence: CATSDSKRGGNEQFF. The CDR3 nucleotides are TGTGCCACCAGTGATTCGAAAAGGGGTGGGAATGAGCAGTTCTTC.

This sequence joins TRBV4-1 and TRBJ2-6, with 9 bases fitting TRBD1. CDR3 length: 14 residues. Germline CDR1 and CDR2: MGHRA and YSYEKL. Unmatched junction bases numbered 2, after V lost 2 bases and J lost 9 bases. CDR3 sequence: CASSQTGGGNVLTF. CDR3 in DNA: TGCGCCAGCAGCCAAACAGGGGGCGGCAACGTCCTGACTTTC.

The chain has TRBV7-9 and TRBJ2-3; D unclear. Germline-derived CDR1 and CDR2 are SEHNR and FQNEAQ (reference sequence). This CDR3 is built from 13 residues. V was clipped by 2 bases and J by 5 bases, with 8 bases between them. CDR3 amino acids: CASSLMQRDTQYF. Here the CDR3 DNA reads TGTGCCAGCAGCTTAATGCAGAGAGATACGCAGTATTTT. Drawing the rest from reference TRBV7-9 and TRBJ2-3, the complete variable domain is DTGVSQNPRHKITKRGQNVTFRCDPISEHNRLYWYRQTLGQGPEFLTYFQNEAQLEKSRLLSDRFSAERPKGSFSTLEIQRTEQGDSAMYLCASSLMQRDTQYFGPGTRLTVL.

This clonotype was picked up a small number of times. V gene TRBV6-1 combines with J gene TRBJ1-5, with D possibly being TRBD1 (5 bases). The CDR3 covers 16 residues. With 5 bases removed from V and 7 bases from J, the gap between germline ends came to 21 bases. Germline-derived CDR1 and CDR2 are MNHNS and SASEGT. DNA for the CDR3: TGTGCCAGCAGTCTGCTTCGGGATTTTGGGGGACAGCCCCAGCATTTT. Translating gives CASSLLRDFGGQPQHF.

This clonotype was seen at least ten times. This sequence joins TRBV4-1 and TRBJ1-1; no clear D gene. Germline V gene data show CDR1 as MGHRA and CDR2 as YSYEKL. V was clipped by 0 bases and J by 6 bases, with 8 bases between them. The CDR3 covers 13 residues. The CDR3 region has the DNA TGCGCCAGCAGCCAAGATCGAACGGCTGAAGCTTTCTTT. It specifies CASSQDRTAEAFF.

This chain joins TRBV5-1 and TRBJ1-2; D is unclear. V lost 2 bases and J lost 0, with 8 bases in between. Per germline, CDR1 SGHRS and CDR2 YFSETQ. This CDR3 has 14 residues. Written as DNA, the CDR3 is TGCGCCAGCAGCTTAGATTCACCTAACTATGGCTACACCTTC. Amino acids: CASSLDSPNYGYTF.

This clonotype was counted only a few times. The chain has TRBV12-3 or TRBV12-4 and TRBJ2-5; D gene unclear. The CDR3 spans 13 residues. The V gene lost 8 bases and the J gene lost 2 bases, with 12 bases spanning the gap. This chain's CDR3 is CASVGQNQETQYF. The CDR3 bases are TGTGCCAGCGTCGGCCAGAATCAAGAGACCCAGTACTTC.

This clonotype appeared a few times. DNA for the CDR3: TGTGCCAGCAGCTTTAGCGGGGGTGGGTACGAGCAGTACTTC. This encodes CASSFSGGGYEQYF. The chain combines TRBV5-4 with TRBJ2-7, with 9 bases fitting TRBD2. The germline V gene has CDR1 SGHNT and CDR2 YYREEE (reference sequence). Unmatched junction bases numbered 4, after V lost 2 bases and J lost 4 bases. The CDR3 is made up of 14 amino acids.

In its sample, this clonotype was seen a few times. V and J are TRBV6-1 and TRBJ2-7, with D unclear. Germline V gives CDR1 MNHNS, CDR2 SASEGT. V was shortened by 4 bases and J by 3 bases, with 10 bases between the two germline ends. The CDR3 contains 13 residues. The CDR3 DNA reads TGTGCCAGCAGTGTGCAGGTTAACTACGAGCAGTACTTC. It is translated as CASSVQVNYEQYF.